This is a list of T cell receptor beta chains from one sample in a study of shared clonotypes between healthy human individuals. Generated by immunoSEQ multiplex PCR, the TCRdb table keeps only in-frame clones and is missing some. This sample has some 2.3 million clones, with about 92% found just once. The material sequenced was naive CD4+ T cells from PBMCs. The receptors shown here come from a man younger than 35 in good health. Some clones in this sample may be carry-over from other donors' samples. The CDR3 runs from the conserved cysteine through the conserved F or W. The D gene is left open where the match is weak. Size values are once, few and many counts, or a class for expanded clones, and some rows have none.

TRBV10-2,-,-,TRBJ2-7,CATSDTTDEQYF,TGCGCCACCTCCGACACCACGGACGAGCAGTACTTC
TRBV28,TRBD2,-,TRBJ2-3,CASSYATSGSLWTDTQYF,TGTGCCAGCAGTTACGCGACTAGCGGGAGCTTATGGACAGATACGCAGTATTTT
TRBV15,-,-,TRBJ1-5,CATSRDRARQPQHF,TGTGCCACCAGCAGAGATCGGGCTCGGCAGCCCCAGCATTTT
TRBV27,TRBD1,-,TRBJ2-7,CASSSRRTGGGLYEQYF,TGTGCCAGCAGTTCCCGAAGGACAGGGGGTGGACTCTACGAGCAGTACTTC
TRBV27,-,-,TRBJ2-7,CASSLKWGGSYEQYF,TGTGCCAGCAGTTTAAAATGGGGCGGCTCCTACGAGCAGTACTTC
TRBV14,-,-,TRBJ2-2,CASSQFLGNTGELFF,TGTGCCAGCAGCCAATTTCTGGGGAACACCGGGGAGCTGTTTTTT
TRBV28,-,-,TRBJ2-1,CASSGSLRGEQFF,TGTGCCTCCTCGGGCTCCCTCCGTGGTGAGCAGTTCTTC
TRBV5-1,TRBD2,-,TRBJ2-4,CASSPFTSGDIQYF,TGCGCCAGCAGCCCGTTTACTAGCGGGGACATTCAGTACTTC
TRBV11-2,TRBD2,-,TRBJ2-7,CASSFSGRADEQYF,TGTGCCAGCAGCTTCAGCGGGAGGGCCGACGAGCAGTACTTC
TRBV29-1,TRBD2,-,TRBJ2-3,CSVAGTSGRASSTDTQYF,TGCAGCGTTGCTGGGACTAGCGGGAGGGCCTCTAGCACAGATACGCAGTATTTT
TRBV9,TRBD1,-,TRBJ1-4,CASSPDRGNEKLFF,TGTGCCAGCAGCCCGGACAGGGGCAATGAAAAACTGTTTTTT
TRBV5-1,TRBD1,-,TRBJ2-7,CASSIQQGNYEQYF,TGCGCCAGCAGCATACAACAGGGGAACTACGAGCAGTACTTC
TRBV30,TRBD1,-,TRBJ1-4,CAWSYRGSFEKLFF,TGTGCCTGGTCTTACAGGGGCTCTTTTGAAAAACTGTTTTTT
TRBV4-1,-,-,TRBJ2-7,CASSQEHWGNEQYF,TGCGCCAGCAGCCAAGAGCATTGGGGGAACGAGCAGTACTTC
TRBV7-2,-,-,TRBJ2-3,CASSLARAFTDTQYF,TGTGCCAGCAGCTTAGCCAGGGCTTTCACAGATACGCAGTATTTT
TRBV7-3,-,-,TRBJ1-2,CASSLGKGYGYTF,TGTGCCAGCAGCTTAGGGAAGGGATATGGCTACACCTTC
TRBV27,-,-,TRBJ2-7,CASSLFLGYEQYF,TGTGCCAGCAGTTTATTTCTGGGCTACGAGCAGTACTTC
TRBV18,TRBD2,-,TRBJ2-1,CASSPLADSYNEQFF,TGTGCCAGCTCACCCCTAGCGGACTCCTACAATGAGCAGTTCTTC
TRBV6-5,-,-,TRBJ2-4,CASSYSRVGENIQYF,TGTGCCAGCAGTTACTCCAGGGTGGGGGAAAACATTCAGTACTTC
TRBV12-1,-,-,TRBJ2-1,CASSARTSGSSYNEQFF,TGTGCCAGCAGCGCCAGGACTAGCGGGAGCTCCTACAATGAGCAGTTCTTC
TRBV19,TRBD1,-,TRBJ1-2,CASSGGQSSRYGYTF,TGTGCCAGTAGTGGGGGACAGAGCTCACGCTATGGCTACACCTTC
TRBV18,TRBD1,-,TRBJ1-2,CASSLGTGENYGYTF,TGTGCCAGCTCACTAGGGACAGGGGAAAACTATGGCTACACCTTC
TRBV22-1,-,-,TRBJ1-5,CPGSPDRTLPRYSNQPQHF,TGTCCTGGGAGCCCGGACAGGACCCTGCCCCGTTATAGCAATCAGCCCCAGCATTTT
TRBV27,TRBD2,-,TRBJ2-7,CASNRNSGSVGEQYF,TGTGCCAGCAACAGAAATAGCGGGAGTGTGGGAGAGCAGTACTTC
TRBV5-1,TRBD1,-,TRBJ2-7,CASSLDRGTYYEQYF,TGCGCCAGCAGCTTGGACAGGGGAACTTACTACGAGCAGTACTTC
TRBV7-8,-,-,TRBJ2-3,CASALRGTVDTQYF,TGTGCCAGCGCCCTAAGGGGCACGGTAGATACGCAGTATTTT
TRBV10-3,-,-,TRBJ2-1,CAISAARNYNEQFF,TGTGCCATCAGTGCGGCACGGAATTACAATGAGCAGTTCTTC
TRBV5-4,-,-,TRBJ2-1,CASSRGSGTPGDEQFF,TGTGCCAGCAGCCGAGGTTCCGGGACTCCAGGGGATGAGCAGTTCTTC
TRBV7-6,-,-,TRBJ2-4,CASSLPPAQNIQYF,TGTGCCAGCAGTCTCCCCCCGGCTCAAAACATTCAGTACTTC
TRBV5-5,-,-,TRBJ2-7,CASSLAAGHSYEQYF,TGTGCCAGCAGCTTGGCAGCGGGACACTCCTACGAGCAGTACTTC
TRBV5-1,TRBD2,-,TRBJ2-3,CASSGLAGVDTQYF,TGCGCCAGCAGTGGTCTAGCGGGGGTAGATACGCAGTATTTT
TRBV18,TRBD1,-,TRBJ2-7,CASRQGNNPYEQYF,TGTGCCAGCCGACAGGGGAACAACCCCTACGAGCAGTACTTC
TRBV5-4,TRBD1,-,TRBJ1-5,CASSLVDTGQGEDQPQHF,TGTGCCAGCAGCTTGGTGGATACCGGACAGGGGGAAGATCAGCCCCAGCATTTT
TRBV7-3,TRBD2,-,TRBJ2-2,CASSLLGLAGDSGELFF,TGTGCCAGCAGCTTACTAGGGCTAGCGGGAGACTCCGGGGAGCTGTTTTTT
TRBV5-1,-,-,TRBJ2-1,CASSLGAGQKNEQFF,TGCGCCAGCAGCTTGGGAGCGGGACAGAAGAATGAGCAGTTCTTC
TRBV7-6,TRBD2,-,TRBJ2-1,CASSSPPVAGLNEQFF,TGTGCCAGCAGCTCCCCCCCCGTAGCGGGACTTAATGAGCAGTTCTTC
TRBV27,-,-,TRBJ1-1,CASSFASLQGPGQAFF,TGTGCCAGCAGTTTTGCGTCGCTTCAAGGCCCGGGACAAGCTTTCTTT
TRBV18,TRBD1,-,TRBJ1-1,CASSRSGQEGTEAFF,TGTGCCAGCTCACGATCTGGACAGGAGGGCACTGAAGCTTTCTTT
TRBV4-1,-,-,TRBJ2-3,CASSPTRIRDTQYF,TGCGCCAGCAGCCCTACCCGGATTCGGGATACGCAGTATTTT
TRBV6-5,-,few,TRBJ1-1,CASSALRGSVAFF,TGTGCCAGCAGTGCCCTACGGGGGTCAGTAGCTTTCTTT
TRBV30,-,-,TRBJ2-7,CAWSLYHEQYF,TGTGCCTGGAGTCTTTACCACGAGCAGTACTTC